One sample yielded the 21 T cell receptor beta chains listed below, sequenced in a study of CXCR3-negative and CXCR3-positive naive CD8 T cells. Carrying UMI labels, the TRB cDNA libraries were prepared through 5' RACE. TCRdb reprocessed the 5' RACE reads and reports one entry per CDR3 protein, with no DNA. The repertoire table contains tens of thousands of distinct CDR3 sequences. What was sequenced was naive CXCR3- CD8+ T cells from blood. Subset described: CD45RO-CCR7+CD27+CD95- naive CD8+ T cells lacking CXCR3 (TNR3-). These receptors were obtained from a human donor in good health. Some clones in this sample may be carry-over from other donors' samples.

CDR3 sequence: CASNSLTGTGGEDTQYF. The V call is TRBV7-9, the J call TRBJ2-3; the TCRdb call, TRBD1, lacks DNA for checking. CDR1 and CDR2 (germline): SEHNR, FQNEAQ (reference sequence). The CDR3 sequence is 17 residues long.

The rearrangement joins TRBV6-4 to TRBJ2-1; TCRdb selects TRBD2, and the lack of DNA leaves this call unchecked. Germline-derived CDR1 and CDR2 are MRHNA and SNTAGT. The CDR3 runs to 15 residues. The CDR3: CASSETSGSHNEQFF.

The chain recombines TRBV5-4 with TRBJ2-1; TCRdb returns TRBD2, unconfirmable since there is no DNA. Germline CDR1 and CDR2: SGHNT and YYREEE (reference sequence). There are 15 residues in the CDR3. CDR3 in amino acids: CASSLLARDYNEQFF.

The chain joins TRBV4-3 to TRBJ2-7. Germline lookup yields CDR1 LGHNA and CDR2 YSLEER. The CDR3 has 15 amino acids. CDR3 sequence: CASSPYTGASYEQYF.

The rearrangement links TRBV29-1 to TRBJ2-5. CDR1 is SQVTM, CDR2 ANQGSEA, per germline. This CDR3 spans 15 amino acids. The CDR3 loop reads CSVEVRSDVQETQYF.

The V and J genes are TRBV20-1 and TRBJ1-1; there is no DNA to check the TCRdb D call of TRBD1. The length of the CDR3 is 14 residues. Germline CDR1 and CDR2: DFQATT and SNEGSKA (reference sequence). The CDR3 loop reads CSANPPGWNTEAFF.

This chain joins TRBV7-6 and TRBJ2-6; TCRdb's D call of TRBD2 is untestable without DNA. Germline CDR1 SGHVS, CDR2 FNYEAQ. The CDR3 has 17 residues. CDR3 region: CASSLALRASGANVLTF.

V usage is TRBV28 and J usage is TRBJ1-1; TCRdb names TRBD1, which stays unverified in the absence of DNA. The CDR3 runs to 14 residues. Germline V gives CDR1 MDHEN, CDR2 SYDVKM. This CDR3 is CASSLYKGDTEAFF.

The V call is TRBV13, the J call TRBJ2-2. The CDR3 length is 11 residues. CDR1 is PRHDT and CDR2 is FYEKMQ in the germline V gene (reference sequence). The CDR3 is CASSFSEELFF.

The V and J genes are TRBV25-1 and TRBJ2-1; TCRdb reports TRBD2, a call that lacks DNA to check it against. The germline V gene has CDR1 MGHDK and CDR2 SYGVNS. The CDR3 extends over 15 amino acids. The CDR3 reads CASSESSGVGNEQFF.

The CDR3 sequence: CASSFPQGGFTEAFF. The rearrangement joins TRBV7-6 to TRBJ1-1; TCRdb proposes TRBD1, but this gene call is untestable without DNA. The V gene's germline CDR1 is SGHVS and CDR2 FNYEAQ. The CDR3 is made up of 15 amino acids.

CDR3 residues: CASSQDRVGGEAFF. This chain links TRBV4-3 with TRBJ1-1; TCRdb proposes TRBD1, but this gene call is untestable without DNA. The CDR3 is 14 residues long. Germline V gene lookup returns CDR1 LGHNA and CDR2 YSLEER.

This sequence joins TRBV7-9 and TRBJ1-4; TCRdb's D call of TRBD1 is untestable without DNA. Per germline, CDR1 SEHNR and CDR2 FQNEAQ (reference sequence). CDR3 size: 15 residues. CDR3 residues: CASSPGQDFGEKLFF.

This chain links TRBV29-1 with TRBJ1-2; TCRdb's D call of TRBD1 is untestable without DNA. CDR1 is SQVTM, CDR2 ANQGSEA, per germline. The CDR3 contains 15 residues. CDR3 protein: CSVPTSPGWGYGYTF.

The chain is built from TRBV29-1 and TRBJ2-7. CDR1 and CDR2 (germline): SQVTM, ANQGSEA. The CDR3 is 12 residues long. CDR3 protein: CSVGIKDHEQYF.

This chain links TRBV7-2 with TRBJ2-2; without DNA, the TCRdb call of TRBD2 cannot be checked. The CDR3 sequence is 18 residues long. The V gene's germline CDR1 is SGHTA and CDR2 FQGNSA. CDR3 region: CASIPEERGAENTGELFF.

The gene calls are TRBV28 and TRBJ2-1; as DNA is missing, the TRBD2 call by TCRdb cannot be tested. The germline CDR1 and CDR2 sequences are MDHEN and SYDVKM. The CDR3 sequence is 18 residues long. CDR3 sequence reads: CASSLSLSGRAIYNEQFF.

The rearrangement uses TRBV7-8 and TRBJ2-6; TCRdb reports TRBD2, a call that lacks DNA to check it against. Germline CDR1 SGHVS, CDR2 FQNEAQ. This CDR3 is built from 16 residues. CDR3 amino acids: CASSLWALSGANVLTF.

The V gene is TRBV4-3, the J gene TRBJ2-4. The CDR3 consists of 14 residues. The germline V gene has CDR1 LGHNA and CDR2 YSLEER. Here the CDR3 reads CASSQGVAKNIQYF.

This chain's CDR3 is CSAVGLFMDTEAFF. V is TRBV20-1 and J is TRBJ1-1. Germline loops: CDR1 DFQATT, CDR2 SNEGSKA (reference sequence). CDR3 length equals 14 residues.

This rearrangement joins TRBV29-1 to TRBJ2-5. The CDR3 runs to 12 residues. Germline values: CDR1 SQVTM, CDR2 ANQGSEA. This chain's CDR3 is CSVDVYQETQYF.